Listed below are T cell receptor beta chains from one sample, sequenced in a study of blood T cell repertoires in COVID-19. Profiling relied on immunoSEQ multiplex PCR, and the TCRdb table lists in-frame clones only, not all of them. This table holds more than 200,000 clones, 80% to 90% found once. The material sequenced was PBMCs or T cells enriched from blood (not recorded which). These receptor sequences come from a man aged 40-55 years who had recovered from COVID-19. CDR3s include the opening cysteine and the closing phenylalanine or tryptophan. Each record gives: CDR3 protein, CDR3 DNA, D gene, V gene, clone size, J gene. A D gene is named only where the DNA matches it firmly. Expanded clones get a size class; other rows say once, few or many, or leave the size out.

CASSSRPASGEETQYF,TGTGCCAGCAGCTCTCGTCCGGCTAGCGGGGAGGAGACCCAGTACTTC,TRBD2,TRBV11-1,NA,TRBJ2-5
CASSYETGHSDTQYF,TGTGCCAGCAGCTATGAGACGGGTCACTCCGATACGCAGTATTTT,NA,TRBV7-2,NA,TRBJ2-3
CASSQTGSGSPLHF,TGTGCCAGCAGCCAGACAGGGTCGGGTTCACCCCTCCACTTT,TRBD1,TRBV13,NA,TRBJ1-6
CASRLRGGEQGKTYTEAFF,TGTGCAAGTCGCTTAAGAGGGGGCGAGCAGGGGAAGACTTACACTGAAGCTTTCTTT,NA,TRBV12-2,once,TRBJ1-1
CATSDSRDRGGHEQFF,TGTGCCACCAGTGATTCTCGAGACAGGGGGGGACATGAGCAGTTCTTC,TRBD1,TRBV24-1,NA,TRBJ2-1
CASSLNHNSGGATDTQYF,TGTGCCAGCAGCTTAAACCACAATAGCGGGGGGGCCACAGATACGCAGTATTTT,TRBD2,TRBV7-9,NA,TRBJ2-3
CASSYKVQGAEAFF,TGTGCCAGCAGCTATAAAGTACAGGGAGCTGAAGCTTTCTTT,NA,TRBV7-8,NA,TRBJ1-1
CATSDFGNTGELFF,TGTGCCACCAGTGATTTTGGCAACACCGGGGAGCTGTTTTTT,NA,TRBV24-1,NA,TRBJ2-2
CASSSPQGRLFF,TGTGCCAGCAGTTCCCCACAGGGAAGACTGTTTTTT,NA,TRBV6-5,NA,TRBJ1-4
CASSPGEGEGNQPQHF,TGTGCCAGCAGCCCGGGGGAGGGCGAAGGCAATCAGCCCCAGCATTTT,NA,TRBV7-9,NA,TRBJ1-5
CATSEADSNQPQHF,TGTGCCACCAGTGAGGCAGATAGCAATCAGCCCCAGCATTTT,NA,TRBV24-1,NA,TRBJ1-5
CASSYGRLAGNEQFF,TGTGCCAGCAGTTACGGAAGGTTGGCAGGCAATGAGCAGTTCTTC,NA,TRBV6-5,once,TRBJ2-1
CSVEPGFKTEAFF,TGCAGCGTTGAACCGGGGTTTAAGACTGAAGCTTTCTTT,NA,TRBV29-1,NA,TRBJ1-1
CASSQDGRDGQPQHF,TGCGCCAGCAGCCAAGACGGCAGGGATGGACAGCCCCAGCATTTT,NA,TRBV4-1,NA,TRBJ1-5
CASSLLDRADTQYF,TGTGCCAGCAGTTTATTGGACAGGGCGGATACGCAGTATTTT,TRBD1,TRBV27,NA,TRBJ2-3
CASSDPATGWNYGYTF,TGTGCCAGCAGCGATCCTGCGACAGGGTGGAACTATGGCTACACCTTC,TRBD1,TRBV9,NA,TRBJ1-2
CASSTLLGLAGGLNEQFF,TGTGCCAGCAGCACACTTCTGGGACTAGCGGGGGGGCTCAATGAGCAGTTCTTC,TRBD2,TRBV7-2,NA,TRBJ2-1
CASSATSGGNNEQFF,TGTGCCAGCAGCGCGACTAGCGGGGGTAACAATGAGCAGTTCTTC,TRBD2,TRBV7-2,once,TRBJ2-1
CASSLTGPTLNTEAFF,TGCGCCAGCAGCTTGACAGGTCCGACCCTGAACACTGAAGCTTTCTTT,NA,TRBV5-1,NA,TRBJ1-1
CASSEQGGVESGYTF,TGTGCCAGCAGTGAACAGGGAGGGGTCGAGAGTGGCTACACCTTC,NA,TRBV2,NA,TRBJ1-2
CSVEDERGTSGANEQFF,TGCAGCGTTGAAGATGAGCGTGGGACTAGCGGAGCTAATGAGCAGTTCTTC,TRBD2,TRBV29-1,NA,TRBJ2-1
CASSLGGGVSNQPQHF,TGTGCCAGCAGCTTAGGAGGGGGGGTTAGCAATCAGCCCCAGCATTTT,NA,TRBV7-2,NA,TRBJ1-5
CASSSGPSGERGTDTQYF,TGTGCCAGCAGCTCCGGGCCTAGCGGCGAACGCGGCACAGATACGCAGTATTTT,TRBD2,TRBV3-1/TRBV3-2,NA,TRBJ2-3
CASNDRGFYTEAFF,TGTGCCAGTAATGACAGGGGTTTTTACACTGAAGCTTTCTTT,TRBD1,TRBV19,NA,TRBJ1-1
CASSHSVDMNTEAFF,TGTGCCAGCAGCCATAGTGTGGACATGAACACTGAAGCTTTCTTT,NA,TRBV3-1/TRBV3-2,few,TRBJ1-1
CASSIVAGYEQYF,TGTGCCAGTAGTATAGTGGCGGGCTACGAGCAGTACTTC,NA,TRBV19,NA,TRBJ2-7
CASRPDSVVAGELFF,TGCGCCAGCAGACCGGACAGCGTGGTAGCCGGGGAGCTGTTTTTT,NA,TRBV5-1,NA,TRBJ2-2
CASSQPGQSSGANVLTF,TGTGCCAGCAGTCAACCGGGACAGAGCTCTGGGGCCAACGTCCTGACTTTC,TRBD1,TRBV6-6,few,TRBJ2-6
CSVGGIGLAGGPHEQFF,TGCAGCGTTGGCGGTATCGGGCTAGCGGGGGGGCCTCATGAGCAGTTCTTC,TRBD2,TRBV29-1,NA,TRBJ2-1
CASSRRDSSYEQYF,TGTGCCAGCAGCCGAAGGGACAGCTCCTACGAGCAGTACTTC,TRBD1,TRBV7-9,NA,TRBJ2-7
CASSRTTGSVVTEAFF,TGTGCCAGCAGCCGGACTACCGGATCCGTAGTTACTGAAGCTTTCTTT,NA,TRBV5-5,NA,TRBJ1-1
CASSSGQEAFF,TGTGCCAGCAGTTCTGGACAGGAAGCTTTCTTT,NA,TRBV7-6,NA,TRBJ1-1
CASSQAAGQTYEQYF,TGCGCCAGCAGCCAGGCGGCGGGGCAAACCTACGAGCAGTACTTC,NA,TRBV4-1,once,TRBJ2-7
CASSDQGAVGEQYF,TGTGCCAGCAGTGATCAGGGGGCGGTGGGCGAGCAGTACTTC,TRBD1,TRBV25-1,NA,TRBJ2-7
CASSLKLQGPGTEAFF,TGTGCCAGCAGCTTGAAGCTCCAGGGGCCGGGTACTGAAGCTTTCTTT,NA,TRBV5-8,NA,TRBJ1-1
CASTGTFPFEAFF,TGTGCCAGCACCGGGACATTTCCCTTTGAAGCTTTCTTT,NA,TRBV28,NA,TRBJ1-1
CASSIQDNHEKLFF,TGTGCCAGTAGTATACAGGACAACCATGAAAAACTGTTTTTT,NA,TRBV19,NA,TRBJ1-4
CASSAPVAGVRASDYEQYF,TGTGCCAGCAGTGCCCCGGTAGCGGGAGTACGGGCCAGCGACTACGAGCAGTACTTC,TRBD2,TRBV28,NA,TRBJ2-7
CAWARGESPLHF,TGTGCCTGGGCCCGGGGGGAATCACCCCTCCACTTT,NA,TRBV30,NA,TRBJ1-6
CASSTRPTNEKLFF,TGTGCCAGCAGTACCAGGCCAACTAATGAAAAACTGTTTTTT,NA,TRBV7-6,NA,TRBJ1-4
CASRGTETQPQHF,TGTGCCAGCAGGGGGACAGAAACTCAGCCCCAGCATTTT,TRBD1,TRBV6-5,once,TRBJ1-5